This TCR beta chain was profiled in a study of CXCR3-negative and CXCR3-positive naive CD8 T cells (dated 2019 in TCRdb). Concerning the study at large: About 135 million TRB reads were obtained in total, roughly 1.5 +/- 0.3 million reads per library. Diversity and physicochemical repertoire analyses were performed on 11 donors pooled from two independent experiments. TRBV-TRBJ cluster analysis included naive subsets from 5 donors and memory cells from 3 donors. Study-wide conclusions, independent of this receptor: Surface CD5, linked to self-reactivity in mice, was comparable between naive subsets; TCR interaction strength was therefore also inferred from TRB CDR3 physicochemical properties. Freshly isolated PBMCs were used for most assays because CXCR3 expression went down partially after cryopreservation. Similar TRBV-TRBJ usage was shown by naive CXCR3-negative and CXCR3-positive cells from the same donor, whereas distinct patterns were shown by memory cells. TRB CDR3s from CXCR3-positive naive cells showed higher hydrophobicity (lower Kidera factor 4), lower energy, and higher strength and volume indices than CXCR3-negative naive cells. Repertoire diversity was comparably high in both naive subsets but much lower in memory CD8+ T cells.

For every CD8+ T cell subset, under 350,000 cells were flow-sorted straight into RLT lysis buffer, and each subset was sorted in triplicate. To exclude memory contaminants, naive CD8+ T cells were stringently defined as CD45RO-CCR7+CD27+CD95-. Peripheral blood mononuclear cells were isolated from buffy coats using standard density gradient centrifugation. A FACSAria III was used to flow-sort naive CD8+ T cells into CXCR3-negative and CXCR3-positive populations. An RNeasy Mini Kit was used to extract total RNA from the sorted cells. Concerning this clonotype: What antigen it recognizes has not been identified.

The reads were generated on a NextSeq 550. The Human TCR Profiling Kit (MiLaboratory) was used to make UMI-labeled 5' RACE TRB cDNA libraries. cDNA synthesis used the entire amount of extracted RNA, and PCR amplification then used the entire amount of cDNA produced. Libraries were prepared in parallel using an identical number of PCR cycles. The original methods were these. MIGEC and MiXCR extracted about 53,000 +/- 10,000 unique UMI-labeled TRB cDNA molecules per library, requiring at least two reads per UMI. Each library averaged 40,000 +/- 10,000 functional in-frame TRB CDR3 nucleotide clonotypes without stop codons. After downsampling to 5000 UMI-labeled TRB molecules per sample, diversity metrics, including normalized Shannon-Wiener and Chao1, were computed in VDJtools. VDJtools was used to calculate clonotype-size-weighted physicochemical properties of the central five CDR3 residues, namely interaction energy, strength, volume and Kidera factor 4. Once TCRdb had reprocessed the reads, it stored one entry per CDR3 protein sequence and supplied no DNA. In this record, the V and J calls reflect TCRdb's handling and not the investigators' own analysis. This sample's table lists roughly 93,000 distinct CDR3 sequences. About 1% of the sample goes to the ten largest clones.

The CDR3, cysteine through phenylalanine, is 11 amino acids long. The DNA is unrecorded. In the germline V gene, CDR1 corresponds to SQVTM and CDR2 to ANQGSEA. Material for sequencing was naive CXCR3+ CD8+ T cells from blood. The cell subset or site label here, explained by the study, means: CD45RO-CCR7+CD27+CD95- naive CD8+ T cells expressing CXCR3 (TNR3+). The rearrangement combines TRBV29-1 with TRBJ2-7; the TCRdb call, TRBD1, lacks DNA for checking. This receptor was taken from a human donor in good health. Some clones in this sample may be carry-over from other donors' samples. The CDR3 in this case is CSVGTGNEQYF.